A single sample is the source of the 8 T cell receptor beta chains below, sequenced in a study of cytomegalovirus exposure and HLA in healthy donors. The protocol was immunoSEQ multiplex PCR, while the TCRdb copy is restricted to in-frame clones and leaves out a portion. The sample comprises approximately 160,000 clones, about 96% of which are singletons, and around 0.9% rests with the top ten. The specimen was PBMCs. All receptors come from a young woman in good health and CMV-seronegative.

This chain connects TRBV15 to TRBJ2-5; D perhaps matches TRBD2 (5 bases). This CDR3 region has 13 residues. The ends were cut back, 11 bases at V and 3 bases at J, with 16 bases in the middle. CDR1 is LNHNV, CDR2 YYDKDF, per germline (reference sequence). CDR3 amino acids: CASGRLAKETQYF. As DNA, the CDR3 is TGTGCCTCGGGCAGGCTAGCCAAAGAGACCCAGTACTTC.

V usage is TRBV7-3 and J usage is TRBJ2-6; 8 bases agree with TRBD1. The CDR3 covers 19 residues. The V segment lost 4 bases and the J segment 2 bases; nucleotides outside the gene matches: 13. Germline V gene lookup returns CDR1 SGHTA and CDR2 FQGTGA. CDR3 DNA sequence: TGTGCCAGCAGCTCTGGGGACAGGTTTTCCCTACCTGGGGCCAACGTCCTGACTTTC. It translates to CASSSGDRFSLPGANVLTF. The full variable domain, rest sourced from reference TRBV7-3 and TRBJ2-6, is GAGVSQTPSNKVTEKGKYVELRCDPISGHTALYWYRQSLGQGPEFLIYFQGTGAADDSGLPNDRFFAVRPEGSVSTLKIQRTERGDSAVYLCASSSGDRFSLPGANVLTFGAGSRLTVL.

This chain connects TRBV14 to TRBJ2-5; tentative D call: TRBD1 (6 bases). The germline V and J ends were trimmed by 4 bases and 5 bases, with 17 bases remaining between them. Germline V gene data show CDR1 as SGHDN and CDR2 as FVKESK. The CDR3 has 15 amino acids. CDR3 amino acids: CASSPGIGGGETQYF. CDR3 DNA sequence: TGTGCCAGCAGCCCCGGCATAGGGGGTGGCGAGACCCAGTACTTC.

The chain employs TRBV7-2 and TRBJ2-3; perhaps TRBD2 as D (6 bases). Trimming shortened V by 5 bases and J by 8 bases, and 14 bases separated the two germline ends. CDR1 and CDR2 from the germline V gene are SGHTA and FQGNSA. The CDR3 is made up of 13 amino acids. The CDR3 sequence is CASSPEIAVTQYF. The CDR3 DNA follows: TGTGCCAGCAGCCCCGAGATAGCGGTTACGCAGTATTTT. Full variable domain (outside the CDR3, taken from reference TRBV7-2 and TRBJ2-3): GAGVSQSPSNKVTEKGKDVELRCDPISGHTALYWYRQSLGQGLEFLIYFQGNSAPDKSGLPSDRFSAERTGGSVSTLTIQRTQQEDSAVYLCASSPEIAVTQYFGPGTRLTVL.

This chain links TRBV19 with TRBJ1-1; 7 bases agree with TRBD1. V lost 5 bases to trimming and J lost 0 bases; unmatched junction nucleotides: 6. Germline V gene data show CDR1 as LNHDA and CDR2 as SQIVND (reference sequence). The CDR3 is 15 amino acids. DNA for the CDR3: TGTGCCAGTAGTGCCCGACAGGGACTGAACACTGAAGCTTTCTTT. It specifies CASSARQGLNTEAFF.

V and J are TRBV19 and TRBJ2-7; TRBD1 agrees at 9 bases. CDR1 is LNHDA and CDR2 is SQIVND in the germline V gene (reference sequence). The V and J ends lost 9 bases and 2 bases, in that order; junction bases with no gene match: 8. CDR3 length equals 14 residues. This CDR3 reads CASQPGQGTYEQYF. CDR3 in DNA: TGTGCCAGCCAACCGGGACAGGGAACCTACGAGCAGTACTTC. Combining the CDR3 with reference TRBV19 and TRBJ2-7 gives the whole variable domain DGGITQSPKYLFRKEGQNVTLSCEQNLNHDAMYWYRQDPGQGLRLIYYSQIVNDFQKGDIAEGYSVSREKKESFPLTVTSAQKNPTAFYLCASQPGQGTYEQYFGPGTRLTVT.

The J gene is TRBJ1-2, the V gene TRBV4-1; D might be TRBD1 (5 bases). CDR3 length equals 15 residues. Germline CDR1 is MGHRA and CDR2 is YSYEKL. Trimming cost V 4 bases and J 3 bases, with 15 bases left between them. CDR3 residues: CASSPRQKADYGYTF. DNA for the CDR3: TGCGCCAGCAGCCCGCGACAGAAAGCCGACTATGGCTACACCTTC.

V and J are TRBV5-6 and TRBJ1-1, with D perhaps matching TRBD1 (6 bases). The CDR3 totals 12 residues. CDR1 and CDR2 from the germline V gene are SGHDT and YYEEEE. Between the trimmed V and J ends, which lost 3 bases and 10 bases, there was a span of 13 bases. This CDR3 is CASSSGTLTAFF. As DNA, the CDR3 is TGTGCCAGCAGCTCCGGGACATTAACAGCTTTCTTT.